A single T cell receptor beta chain is shown here with its context. Its antigen is currently unknown. This entry comes from a study of vaccination and CD4 T cells after COVID-19. Across the study: As their vaccination, participants received two doses of either BNT162b2 or mRNA-1273 vaccine. Median time from COVID diagnosis to post-COVID sampling was 101 days (35 to 161). As control conditions, cultures were given either a CEFX pool serving as positive control, an HIV-1 Nef pool, or no peptide at all.

V was cut by 0 bases and J by 3 bases, with 13 bases left in between. This CDR3 spans 15 amino acids. The germline V gene has CDR1 SGHNT and CDR2 YYREEE (reference sequence). Regarding treatment: roughly 10-day PBMC culture with coronavirus spike peptide pools or control peptides (ViraFEST assay). CD4+ T cells that had been cultured provided DNA sequenced with the Oncomine TCR Beta short-read assay. Genomic DNA was isolated from cultured CD4+ T cells. One entry per CDR3 protein, called by TCRdb with MiXCR from the PCR reads. The sample gives 15,000 or so distinct CDR3 sequences, around 44% of which show up once; 3.7% is in the top ten.

The sequence derives from a human donor who had recovered from COVID-19. The specimen sequenced was CD4+ T cells from blood, cultured in vitro. This chain uses TRBV5-4 with TRBJ2-7; a weak D match, TRBD1 (6 bases). The CDR3 nucleotides are TGTGCCAGCAGCTTGGGAGGGGGTACCCTCTACGAGCAGTACTTC. Encoded protein: CASSLGGGTLYEQYF.